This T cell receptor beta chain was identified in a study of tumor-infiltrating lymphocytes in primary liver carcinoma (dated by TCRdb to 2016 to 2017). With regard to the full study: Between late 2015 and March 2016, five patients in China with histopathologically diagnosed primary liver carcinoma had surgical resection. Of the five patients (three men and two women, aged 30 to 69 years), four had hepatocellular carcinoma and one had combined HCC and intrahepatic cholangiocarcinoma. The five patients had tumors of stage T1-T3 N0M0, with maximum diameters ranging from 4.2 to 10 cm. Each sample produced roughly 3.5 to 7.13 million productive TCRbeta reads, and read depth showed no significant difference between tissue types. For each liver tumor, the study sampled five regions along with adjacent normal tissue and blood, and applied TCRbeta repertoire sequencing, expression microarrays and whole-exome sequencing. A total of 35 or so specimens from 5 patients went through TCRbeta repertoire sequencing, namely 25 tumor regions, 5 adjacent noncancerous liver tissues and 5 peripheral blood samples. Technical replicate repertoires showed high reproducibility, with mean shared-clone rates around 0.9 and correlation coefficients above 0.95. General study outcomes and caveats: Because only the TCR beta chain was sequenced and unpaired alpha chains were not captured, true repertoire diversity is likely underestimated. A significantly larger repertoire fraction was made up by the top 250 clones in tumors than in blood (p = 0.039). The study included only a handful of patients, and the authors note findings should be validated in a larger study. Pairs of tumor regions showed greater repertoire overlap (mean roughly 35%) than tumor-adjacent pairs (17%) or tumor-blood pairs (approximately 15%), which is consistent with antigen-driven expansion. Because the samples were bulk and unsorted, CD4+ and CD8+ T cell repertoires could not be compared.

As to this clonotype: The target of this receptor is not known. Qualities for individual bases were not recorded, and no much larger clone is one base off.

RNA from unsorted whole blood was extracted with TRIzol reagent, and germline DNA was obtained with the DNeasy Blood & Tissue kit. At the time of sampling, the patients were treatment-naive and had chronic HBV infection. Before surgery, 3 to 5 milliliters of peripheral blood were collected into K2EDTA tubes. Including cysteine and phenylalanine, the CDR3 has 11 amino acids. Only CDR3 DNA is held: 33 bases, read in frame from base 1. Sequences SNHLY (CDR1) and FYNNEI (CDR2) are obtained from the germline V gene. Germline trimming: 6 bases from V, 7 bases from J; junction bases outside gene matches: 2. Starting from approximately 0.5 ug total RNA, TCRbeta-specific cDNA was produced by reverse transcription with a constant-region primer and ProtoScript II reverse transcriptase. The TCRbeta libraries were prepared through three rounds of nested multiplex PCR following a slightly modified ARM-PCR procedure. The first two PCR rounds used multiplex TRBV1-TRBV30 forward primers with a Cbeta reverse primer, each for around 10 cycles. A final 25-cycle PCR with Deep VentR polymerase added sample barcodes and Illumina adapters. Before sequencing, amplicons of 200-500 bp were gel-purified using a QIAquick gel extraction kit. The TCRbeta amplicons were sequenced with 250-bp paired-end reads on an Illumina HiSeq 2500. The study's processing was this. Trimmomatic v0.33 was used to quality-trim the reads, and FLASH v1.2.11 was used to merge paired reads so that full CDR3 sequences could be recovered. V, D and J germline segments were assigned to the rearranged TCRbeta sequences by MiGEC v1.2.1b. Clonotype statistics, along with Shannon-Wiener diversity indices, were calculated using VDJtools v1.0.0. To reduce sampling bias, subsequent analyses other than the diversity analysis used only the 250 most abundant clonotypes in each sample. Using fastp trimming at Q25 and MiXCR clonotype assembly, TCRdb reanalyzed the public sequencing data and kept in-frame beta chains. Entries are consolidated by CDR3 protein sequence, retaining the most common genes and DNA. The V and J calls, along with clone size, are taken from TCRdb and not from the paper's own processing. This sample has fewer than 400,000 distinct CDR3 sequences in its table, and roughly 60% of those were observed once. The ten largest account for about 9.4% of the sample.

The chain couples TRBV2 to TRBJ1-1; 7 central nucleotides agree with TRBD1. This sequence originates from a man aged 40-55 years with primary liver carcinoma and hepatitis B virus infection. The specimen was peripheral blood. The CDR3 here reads CASRGQIEAFF. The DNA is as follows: TGTGCCAGCAGGGGACAGATTGAAGCTTTCTTT.